The text below deals with one T cell receptor (beta chain). A few counts support this clonotype. Its antigen remains unidentified. Qualities for individual bases were not recorded, and no much larger clone is one base off. V has 3 bases trimmed and J has 1 base trimmed; junction bases matching no gene number 8. The CDR3 holds 19 amino acids from the cysteine to the phenylalanine. The CDR3 DNA has 57 bases and is translated from base 1. According to the germline V gene, CDR1 reads LGHNA and CDR2 reads YNFKEQ. Libraries were made using RT-PCR. Data came from an Illumina HiSeq 2500. Using fastp at Q25 and MiXCR, TCRdb reprocessed the public reads and kept productive beta chains. Here each entry gathers all rows of one CDR3 protein and keeps the most common genes and DNA. The sample has about 480,000 distinct CDR3 sequences on record, around 25% of them singletons. Approximately 2% of the sample belongs to the ten largest clones.

This sample was taken from a study of response to subunit inactivated influenza vaccine (dated by TCRdb to 2016 to 2019). For the study in its entirety: Deep quantitative T cell receptor repertoire profiling was used in the study to track responses to a trivalent subunit inactivated influenza vaccine. Points the paper makes about the study in general: The authors proposed that each seasonal influenza vaccination may bring in only a limited number of new T cells.

This clonotype was obtained from a man aged 45-65 years who received an inactivated influenza vaccine. Donor details come from another sample of the same person, matched by shared clones. Recombination joined TRBV4-2 with TRBJ2-1, with 14 central nucleotides matching TRBD2. The sample here was CD4+ T cells sorted from PBMCs, taken 5 days after vaccination. The CDR3 region has the sequence CASSQGLAGVHGSYNEQFF. The DNA sequence is given as TGTGCCAGCAGCCAGGGACTAGCGGGAGTCCACGGGTCCTACAATGAGCAGTTCTTC.